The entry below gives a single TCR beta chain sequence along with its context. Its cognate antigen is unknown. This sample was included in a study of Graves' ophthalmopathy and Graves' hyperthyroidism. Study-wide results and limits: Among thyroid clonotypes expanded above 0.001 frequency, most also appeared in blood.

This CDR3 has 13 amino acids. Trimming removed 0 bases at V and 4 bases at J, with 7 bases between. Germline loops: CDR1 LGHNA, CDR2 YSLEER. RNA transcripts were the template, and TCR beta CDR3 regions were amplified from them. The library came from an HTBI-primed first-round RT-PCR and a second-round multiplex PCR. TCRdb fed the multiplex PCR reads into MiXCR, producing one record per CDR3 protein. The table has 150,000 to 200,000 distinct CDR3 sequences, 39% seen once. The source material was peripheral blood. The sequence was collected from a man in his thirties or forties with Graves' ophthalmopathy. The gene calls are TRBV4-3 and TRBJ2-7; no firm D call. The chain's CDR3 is CASSQDPPYEQYF. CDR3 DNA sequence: TGCGCCAGCAGCCAAGATCCCCCATACGAGCAGTACTTC.